This TCR beta chain came from a study of T-cell memory formation after mild COVID-19 (TCRdb year 2021). Study-wide context: Most TCR sequence clusters were specific to one of the two donors. In a couple of donors, T-cell clones that expanded and contracted after mild COVID-19 were tracked by sequencing TCRalpha and TCRbeta repertoires over time. The cohort comprised two young, previously healthy adult volunteers, one female and one male.

Ficoll-Paque density gradient centrifugation was used to isolate PBMCs. TCRdb records Illumina NovaSeq 6000 as the sequencer. Using 5'RACE with constant-segment primers, TCRalpha and TCRbeta cDNA libraries were constructed, with sample barcodes and unique molecular identifiers added in the process. Trizol reagent was used to extract RNA from every sample. Amplification of the libraries took two PCR steps, and the second step added a second sample barcode plus Illumina TruSeq adapters. Libraries were sequenced on an Illumina NovaSeq with 2 x 150 bp paired-end reads. As for how the authors treated the data: Reads were demultiplexed and collapsed into UMI-guided consensus sequences with migec v1.2.7. Using mixcr v2.1.11, the UMI consensuses were aligned to TRA and TRB V and J templates and assembled into clonotypes. A clonotype was counted as expanded or contracted only if both edgeR and NoisET called the change significant, with noise models trained on biological replicates. For edgeR calls, the thresholds were a false discovery rate-adjusted p below 0.01 and a log2 fold-change of 1. PCA with hierarchical clustering of max-normalized trajectories of the 1000 most abundant clonotypes was used as exploratory dynamics analysis. The CD4 or CD8 phenotype of responding clones was assigned using the separately sequenced CD4+ and CD8+ repertoires. TCRdb reanalyzed the raw reads on its own, using fastp at Q25 for trimming and MiXCR for clone calling, and kept in-frame beta chains. Entries are consolidated by CDR3 protein sequence, retaining the most common genes and DNA. It is TCRdb's table, rather than the study itself, that gives the V and J calls and clone size. This sample lists roughly 170,000 distinct CDR3 sequences; under 20% were detected once. Together, the top ten hold around 3.9% of the sample.

About this clonotype: Its specific antigen is unknown. Base qualities were left out, and no much larger clone turns up one base away.

Reading the germline V gene (reference sequence) gives CDR1 SEHNR and CDR2 FQNEAQ. V loses 5 bases of germline sequence and J loses 5 bases, and the interval between the two ends is 15 bases. Including the terminal cysteine and phenylalanine, the CDR3 comprises 14 residues. Left in the record is the CDR3 DNA by itself, 42 bases read in frame from the first base. Broader findings and caveats from the paper: SARS-CoV-2 specificity was not confirmed for the second-wave clones peaking on day 37. Clones contracting from day 15 to 85 had balanced CD4/CD8 phenotypes, while a second wave expanding from day 15 to 37 was biased towards CD4+. The detection of some responding clones in pre-infection memory suggests that pre-existing cross-reactive memory T cells joined the SARS-CoV-2 response. Only a couple of mild cases were covered in the study, and larger cohorts including severe cases with pre-infection samples were considered necessary. Contracting CD4+ clones were found mainly in CM and EM memory subsets, while CD8+ clones were enriched in EMRA.

Sequenced input: PBMCs or a T cell subset sorted from them (not recorded which). The source is a young man who had mild COVID-19 (a few samples of this study predate the infection). The sample titles of this study are shuffled in the database, so cell type and time point are left out; the donor was told from shared clones. The chain uses TRBV7-9 and TRBJ2-5; the best D guess is TRBD2, with 7 bases matching. The encoded CDR3 is CASSVRRGAETQYF. The bases are TGTGCCAGCAGCGTACGCCGGGGGGCGGAGACCCAGTACTTC.